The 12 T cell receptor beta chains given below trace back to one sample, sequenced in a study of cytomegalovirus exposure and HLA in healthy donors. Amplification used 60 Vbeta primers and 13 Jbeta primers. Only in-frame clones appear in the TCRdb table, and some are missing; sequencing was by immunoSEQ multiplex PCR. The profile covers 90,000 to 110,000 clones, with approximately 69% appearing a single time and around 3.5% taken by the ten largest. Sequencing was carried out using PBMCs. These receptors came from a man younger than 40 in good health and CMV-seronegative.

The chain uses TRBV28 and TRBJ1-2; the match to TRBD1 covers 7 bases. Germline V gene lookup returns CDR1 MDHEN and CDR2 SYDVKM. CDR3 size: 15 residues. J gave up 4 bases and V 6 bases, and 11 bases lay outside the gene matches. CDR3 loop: CASSLGTDFLYGYTF. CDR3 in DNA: TGTGCCAGCAGCCTAGGGACAGATTTTCTCTATGGCTACACCTTC.

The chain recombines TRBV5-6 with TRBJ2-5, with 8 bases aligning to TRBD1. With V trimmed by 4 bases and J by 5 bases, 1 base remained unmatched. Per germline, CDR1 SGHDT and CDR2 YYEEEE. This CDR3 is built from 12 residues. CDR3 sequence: CASSRDRETQYF. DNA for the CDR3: TGTGCCAGCAGCAGGGACAGGGAGACCCAGTACTTC.

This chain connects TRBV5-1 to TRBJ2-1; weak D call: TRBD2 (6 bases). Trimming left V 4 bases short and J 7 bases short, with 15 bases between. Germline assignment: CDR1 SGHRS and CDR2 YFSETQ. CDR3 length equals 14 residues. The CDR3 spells CASSQGLPGNEQFF. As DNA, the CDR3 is TGCGCCAGCAGCCAGGGACTGCCTGGGAATGAGCAGTTCTTC.

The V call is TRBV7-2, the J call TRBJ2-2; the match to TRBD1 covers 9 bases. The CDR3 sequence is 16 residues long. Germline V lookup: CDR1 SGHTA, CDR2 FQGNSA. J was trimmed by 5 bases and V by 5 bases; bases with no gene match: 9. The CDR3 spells CASSPGQGRRTGELFF. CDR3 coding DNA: TGTGCCAGCAGCCCCGGACAGGGGCGGCGGACCGGGGAGCTGTTTTTT.

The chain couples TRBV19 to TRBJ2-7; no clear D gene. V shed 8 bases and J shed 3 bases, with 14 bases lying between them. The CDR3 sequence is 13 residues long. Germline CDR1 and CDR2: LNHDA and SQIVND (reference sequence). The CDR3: CASFLSAHYEQYF. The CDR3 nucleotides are TGTGCCAGTTTCTTATCAGCGCACTACGAGCAGTACTTC.

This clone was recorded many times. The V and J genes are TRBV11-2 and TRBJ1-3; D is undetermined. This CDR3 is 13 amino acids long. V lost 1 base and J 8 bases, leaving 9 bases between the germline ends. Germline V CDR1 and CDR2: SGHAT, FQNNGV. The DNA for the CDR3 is TGTGCCAGCAGCTTAGCCCCCCCGGACACCATATATTTT. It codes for CASSLAPPDTIYF.

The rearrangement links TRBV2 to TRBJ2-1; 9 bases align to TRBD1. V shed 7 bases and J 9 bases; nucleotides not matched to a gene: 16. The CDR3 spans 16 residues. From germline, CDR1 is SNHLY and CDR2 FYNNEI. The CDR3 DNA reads TGTGCCAGCAAAGGAGGGGGGACAGGGCGGAATGGTGAGCAGTTCTTC. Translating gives CASKGGGTGRNGEQFF.

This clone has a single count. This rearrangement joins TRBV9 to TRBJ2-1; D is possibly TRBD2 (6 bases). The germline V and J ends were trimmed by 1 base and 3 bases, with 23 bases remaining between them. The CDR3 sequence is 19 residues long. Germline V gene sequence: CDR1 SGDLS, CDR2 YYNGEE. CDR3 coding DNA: TGTGCCAGCAGCGTAAACAAAGACCTGGGACTTCCGAACTACAATGAGCAGTTCTTC. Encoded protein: CASSVNKDLGLPNYNEQFF.

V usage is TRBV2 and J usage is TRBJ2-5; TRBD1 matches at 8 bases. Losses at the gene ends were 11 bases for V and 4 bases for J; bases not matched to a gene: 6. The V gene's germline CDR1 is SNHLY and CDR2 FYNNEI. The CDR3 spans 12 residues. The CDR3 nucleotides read TGTGCCTCCCTAGACAGGGGAGAGACCCAGTACTTC. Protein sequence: CASLDRGETQYF.

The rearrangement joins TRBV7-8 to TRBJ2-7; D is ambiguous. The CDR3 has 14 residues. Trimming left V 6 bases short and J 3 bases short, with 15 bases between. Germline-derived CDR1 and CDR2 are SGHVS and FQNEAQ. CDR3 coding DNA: TGTGCCAGCAGTTTACGAGTTTCTAGCTACGAGCAGTACTTC. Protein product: CASSLRVSSYEQYF. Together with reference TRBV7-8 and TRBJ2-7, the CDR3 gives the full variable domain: GAGVSQSPRYKVAKRGQDVALRCDPISGHVSLFWYQQALGQGPEFLTYFQNEAQLDKSGLPSDRFFAERPEGSVSTLKIQRTQQEDSAVYLCASSLRVSSYEQYFGPGTRLTVT.

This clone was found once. The CDR3 protein is CASSPGTSGSKGNEQFF. The CDR3 DNA sequence: TGTGCCAGCTCACCTGGGACTAGCGGGAGTAAGGGCAATGAGCAGTTCTTC. The chain joins TRBV18 to TRBJ2-1; 14 bases align to TRBD2. CDR1 is KGHSH and CDR2 is LQKENI in the germline V gene. This CDR3 is 17 amino acids long. The junction had 7 bases not matched to a gene; V was cut back by 3 bases and J by 6 bases.

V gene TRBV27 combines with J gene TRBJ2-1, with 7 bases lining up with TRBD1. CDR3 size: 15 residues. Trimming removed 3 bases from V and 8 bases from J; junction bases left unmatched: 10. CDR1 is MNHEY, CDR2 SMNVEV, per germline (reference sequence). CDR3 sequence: CASSFRDSSFDEQFF. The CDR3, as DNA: TGTGCCAGCAGTTTTAGGGACAGCTCTTTTGATGAGCAGTTCTTC.